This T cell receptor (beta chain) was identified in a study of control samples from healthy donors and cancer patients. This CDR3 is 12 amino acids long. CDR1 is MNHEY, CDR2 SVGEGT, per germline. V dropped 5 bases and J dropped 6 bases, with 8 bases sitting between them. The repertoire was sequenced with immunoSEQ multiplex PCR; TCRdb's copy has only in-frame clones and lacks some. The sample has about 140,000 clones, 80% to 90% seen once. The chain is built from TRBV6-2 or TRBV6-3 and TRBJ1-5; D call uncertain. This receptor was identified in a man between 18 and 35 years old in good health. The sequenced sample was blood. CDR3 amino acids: CASSKDVQPQHF. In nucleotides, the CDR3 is TGTGCCAGCAGTAAGGACGTTCAGCCCCAGCATTTT.